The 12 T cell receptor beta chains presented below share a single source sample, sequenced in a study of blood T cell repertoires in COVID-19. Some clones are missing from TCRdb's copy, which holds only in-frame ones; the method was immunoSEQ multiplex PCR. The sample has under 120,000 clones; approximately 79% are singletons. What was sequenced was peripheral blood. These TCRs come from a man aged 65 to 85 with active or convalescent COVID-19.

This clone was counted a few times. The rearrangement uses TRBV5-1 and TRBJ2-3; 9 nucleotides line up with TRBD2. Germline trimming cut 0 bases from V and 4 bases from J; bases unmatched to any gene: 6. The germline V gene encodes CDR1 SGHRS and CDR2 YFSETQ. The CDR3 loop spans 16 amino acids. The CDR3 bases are TGCGCCAGCAGCTTGGCGGCTAGCGGGAACCCAGATACGCAGTATTTT. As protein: CASSLAASGNPDTQYF.

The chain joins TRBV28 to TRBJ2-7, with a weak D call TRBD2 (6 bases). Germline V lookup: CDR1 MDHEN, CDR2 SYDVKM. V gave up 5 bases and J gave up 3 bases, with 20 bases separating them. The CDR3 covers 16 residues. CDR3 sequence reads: CASSPGDSTYLYEQYF. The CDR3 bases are TGTGCCAGCAGTCCGGGAGATTCGACTTATCTCTACGAGCAGTACTTC.

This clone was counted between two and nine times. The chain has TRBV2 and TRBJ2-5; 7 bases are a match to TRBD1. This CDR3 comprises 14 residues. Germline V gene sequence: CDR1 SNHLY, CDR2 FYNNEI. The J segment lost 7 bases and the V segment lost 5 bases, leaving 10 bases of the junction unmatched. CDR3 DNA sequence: TGTGCCAGCAGTCCGGGACAGCTGGTTGGGACCCAGTACTTC. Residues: CASSPGQLVGTQYF.

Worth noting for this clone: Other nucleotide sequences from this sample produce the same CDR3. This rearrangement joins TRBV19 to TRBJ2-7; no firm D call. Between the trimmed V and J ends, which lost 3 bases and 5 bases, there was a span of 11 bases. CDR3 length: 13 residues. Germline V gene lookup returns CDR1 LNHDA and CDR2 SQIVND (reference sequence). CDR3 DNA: TGTGCCAGTAGTATCCAGGTTTTCAACGAGCAGTACTTC. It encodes CASSIQVFNEQYF. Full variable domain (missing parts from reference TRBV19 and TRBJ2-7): DGGITQSPKYLFRKEGQNVTLSCEQNLNHDAMYWYRQDPGQGLRLIYYSQIVNDFQKGDIAEGYSVSREKKESFPLTVTSAQKNPTAFYLCASSIQVFNEQYFGPGTRLTVT.

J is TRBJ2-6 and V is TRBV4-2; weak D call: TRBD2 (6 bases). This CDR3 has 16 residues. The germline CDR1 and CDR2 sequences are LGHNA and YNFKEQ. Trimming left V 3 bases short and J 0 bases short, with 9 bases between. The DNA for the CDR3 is TGTGCCAGCAGCCAGACTAGGTTCTCTGGGGCCAACGTCCTGACTTTC. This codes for CASSQTRFSGANVLTF.

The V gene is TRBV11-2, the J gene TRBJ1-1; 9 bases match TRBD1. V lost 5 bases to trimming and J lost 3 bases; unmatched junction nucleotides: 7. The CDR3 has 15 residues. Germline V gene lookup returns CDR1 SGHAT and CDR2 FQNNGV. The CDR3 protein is CASSPGTGFYTEAFF. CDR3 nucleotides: TGTGCCAGCAGCCCAGGGACAGGGTTTTACACTGAAGCTTTCTTT.

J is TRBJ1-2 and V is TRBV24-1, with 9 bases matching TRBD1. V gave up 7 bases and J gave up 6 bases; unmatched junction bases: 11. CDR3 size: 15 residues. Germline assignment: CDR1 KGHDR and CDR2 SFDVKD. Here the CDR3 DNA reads TGTGCCACCAGCACAGCGACAGGGGGGGACCATGGCTACACCTTC. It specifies CATSTATGGDHGYTF.

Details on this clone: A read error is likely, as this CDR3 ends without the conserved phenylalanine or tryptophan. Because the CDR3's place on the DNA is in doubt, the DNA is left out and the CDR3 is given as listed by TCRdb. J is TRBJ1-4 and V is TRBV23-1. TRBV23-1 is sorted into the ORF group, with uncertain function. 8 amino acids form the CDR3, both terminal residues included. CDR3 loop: CASSPSNG.

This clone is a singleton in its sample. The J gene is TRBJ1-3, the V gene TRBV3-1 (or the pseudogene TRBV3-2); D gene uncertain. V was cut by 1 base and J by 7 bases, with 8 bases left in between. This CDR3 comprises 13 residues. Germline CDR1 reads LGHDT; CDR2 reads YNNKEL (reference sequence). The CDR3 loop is CASSQVEANTIYF. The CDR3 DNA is TGTGCCAGCAGCCAAGTTGAGGCTAACACCATATATTTT.

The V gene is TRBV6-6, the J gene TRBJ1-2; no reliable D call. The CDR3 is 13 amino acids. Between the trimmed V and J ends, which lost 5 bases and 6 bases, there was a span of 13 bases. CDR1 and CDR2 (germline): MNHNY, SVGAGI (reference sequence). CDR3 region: CASSPRVLDGYTF. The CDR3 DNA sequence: TGTGCCAGCAGTCCGAGGGTCCTAGATGGCTACACCTTC.

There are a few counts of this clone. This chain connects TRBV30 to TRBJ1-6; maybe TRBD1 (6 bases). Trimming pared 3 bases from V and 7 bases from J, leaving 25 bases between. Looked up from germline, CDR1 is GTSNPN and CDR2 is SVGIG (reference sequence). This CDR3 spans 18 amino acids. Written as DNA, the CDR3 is TGTGCCTGGAGCCATAACTTCCAGGCCAGGGGCGTGAATTCACCCCTCCACTTT. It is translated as CAWSHNFQARGVNSPLHF.

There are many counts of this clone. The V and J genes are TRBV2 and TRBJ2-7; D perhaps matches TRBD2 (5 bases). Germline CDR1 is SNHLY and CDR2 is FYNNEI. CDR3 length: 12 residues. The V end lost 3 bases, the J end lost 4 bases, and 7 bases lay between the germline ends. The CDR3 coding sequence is TGTGCCAGCAGTGAGTCGGGGTACGAGCAGTACTTC. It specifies CASSESGYEQYF.